This TCR beta chain is from a study of T cells expressing NK-cell markers. With the 5' RACE reads reprocessed, TCRdb shows one record per CDR3 protein and no DNA. The repertoire table contains roughly 430,000 distinct CDR3 sequences. CDR3 length: 12 amino acids. The chain links TRBV12-3 or TRBV12-4 to TRBJ1-2; absent DNA, TCRdb's TRBD1 call cannot be checked. The source material was blood T cells: a sorted CD56 or NKG2C T cell subset, CD4+ or CD8+ T cells, or bulk PBMC T cells (not recorded which). The sequence came from a woman aged 18 to 75 in good health. This chain's CDR3 is CASAGKGYGYTF.